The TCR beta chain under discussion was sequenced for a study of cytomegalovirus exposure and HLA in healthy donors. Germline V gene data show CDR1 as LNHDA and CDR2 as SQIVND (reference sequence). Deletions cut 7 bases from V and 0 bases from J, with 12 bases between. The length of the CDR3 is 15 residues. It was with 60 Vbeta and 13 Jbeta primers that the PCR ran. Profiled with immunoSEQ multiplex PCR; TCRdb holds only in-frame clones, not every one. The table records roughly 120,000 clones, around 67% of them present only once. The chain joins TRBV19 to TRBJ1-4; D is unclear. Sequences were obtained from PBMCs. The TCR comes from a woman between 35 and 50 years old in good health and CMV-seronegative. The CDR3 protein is CASKKDRATNEKLFF. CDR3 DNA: TGTGCCAGTAAAAAAGATCGGGCAACTAATGAAAAACTGTTTTTT.